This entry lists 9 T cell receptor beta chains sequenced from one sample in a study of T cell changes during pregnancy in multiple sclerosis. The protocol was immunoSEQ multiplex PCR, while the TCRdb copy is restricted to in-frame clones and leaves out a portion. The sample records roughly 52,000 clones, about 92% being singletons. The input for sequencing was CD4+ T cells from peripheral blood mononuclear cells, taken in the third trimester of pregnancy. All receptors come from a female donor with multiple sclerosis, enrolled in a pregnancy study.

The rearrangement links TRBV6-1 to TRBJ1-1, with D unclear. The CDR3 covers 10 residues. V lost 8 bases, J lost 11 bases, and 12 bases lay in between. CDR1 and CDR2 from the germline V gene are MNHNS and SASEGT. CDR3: CASQTGRAFF. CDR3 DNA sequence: TGTGCCAGCCAGACCGGGAGGGCTTTCTTT.

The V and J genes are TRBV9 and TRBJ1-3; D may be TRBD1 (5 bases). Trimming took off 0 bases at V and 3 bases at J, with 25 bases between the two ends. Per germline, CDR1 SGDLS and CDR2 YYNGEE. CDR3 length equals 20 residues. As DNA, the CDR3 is TGTGCCAGCAGCGTAGGAGCCCGCCGGGGGACGTCGGGTAATGGAAACACCATATATTTT. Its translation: CASSVGARRGTSGNGNTIYF.

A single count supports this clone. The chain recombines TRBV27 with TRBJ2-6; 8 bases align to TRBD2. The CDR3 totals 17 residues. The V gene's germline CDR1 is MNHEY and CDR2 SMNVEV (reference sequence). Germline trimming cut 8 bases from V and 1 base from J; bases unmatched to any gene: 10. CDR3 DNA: TGTGCCAGCCGGAACGGGGGGGGCGCTTCTGGGGCCAACGTCCTGACTTTC. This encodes CASRNGGGASGANVLTF.

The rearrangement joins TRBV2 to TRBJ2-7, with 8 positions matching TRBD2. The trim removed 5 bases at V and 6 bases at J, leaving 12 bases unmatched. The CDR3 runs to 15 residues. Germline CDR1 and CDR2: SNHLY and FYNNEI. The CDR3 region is CASSNIAGIGAEQYF. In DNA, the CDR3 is TGTGCCAGCAGTAATATAGCGGGGATAGGGGCCGAGCAGTACTTC.

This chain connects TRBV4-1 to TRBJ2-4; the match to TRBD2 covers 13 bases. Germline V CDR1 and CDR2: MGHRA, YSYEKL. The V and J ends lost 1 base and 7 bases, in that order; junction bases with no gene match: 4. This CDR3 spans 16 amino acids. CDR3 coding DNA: TGCGCCAGCAGCCAAGCAACTAGCGGGGGGGCCAACATTCAGTACTTC. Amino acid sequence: CASSQATSGGANIQYF.

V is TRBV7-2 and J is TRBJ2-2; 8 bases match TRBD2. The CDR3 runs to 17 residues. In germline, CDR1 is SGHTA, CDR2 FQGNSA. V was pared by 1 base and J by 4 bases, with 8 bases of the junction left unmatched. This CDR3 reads CASSLGVGRVATGELFF. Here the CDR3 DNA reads TGTGCCAGCAGCTTAGGGGTCGGGAGGGTGGCCACCGGGGAGCTGTTTTTT. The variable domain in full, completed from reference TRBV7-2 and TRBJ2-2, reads GAGVSQSPSNKVTEKGKDVELRCDPISGHTALYWYRQSLGQGLEFLIYFQGNSAPDKSGLPSDRFSAERTGGSVSTLTIQRTQQEDSAVYLCASSLGVGRVATGELFFGEGSRLTVL.

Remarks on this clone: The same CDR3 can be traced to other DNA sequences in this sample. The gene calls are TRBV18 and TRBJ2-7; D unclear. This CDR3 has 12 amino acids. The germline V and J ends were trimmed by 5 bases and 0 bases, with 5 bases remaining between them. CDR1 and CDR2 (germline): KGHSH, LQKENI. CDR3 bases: TGTGCCAGCTCATCGAGCTCCTACGAGCAGTACTTC. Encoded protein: CASSSSSYEQYF. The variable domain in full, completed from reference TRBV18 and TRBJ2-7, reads NAGVMQNPRHLVRRRGQEARLRCSPMKGHSHVYWYRQLPEEGLKFMVYLQKENIIDESGMPKERFSAEFPKEGPSILRIQQVVRGDSAAYFCASSSSSYEQYFGPGTRLTVT.

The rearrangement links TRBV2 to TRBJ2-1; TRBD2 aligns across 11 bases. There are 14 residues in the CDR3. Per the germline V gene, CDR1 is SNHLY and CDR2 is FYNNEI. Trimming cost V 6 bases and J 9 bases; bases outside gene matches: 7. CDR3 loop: CASSPALAGVEQFF. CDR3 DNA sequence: TGTGCCAGCAGCCCCGCACTAGCGGGGGTTGAGCAGTTCTTC.

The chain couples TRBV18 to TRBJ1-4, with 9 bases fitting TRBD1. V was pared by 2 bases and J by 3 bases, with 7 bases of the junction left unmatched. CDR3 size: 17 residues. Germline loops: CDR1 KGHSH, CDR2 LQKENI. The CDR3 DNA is TGTGCCAGCTCACCAAGGACAGGGGATGCGGCTAATGAAAAACTGTTTTTT. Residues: CASSPRTGDAANEKLFF.